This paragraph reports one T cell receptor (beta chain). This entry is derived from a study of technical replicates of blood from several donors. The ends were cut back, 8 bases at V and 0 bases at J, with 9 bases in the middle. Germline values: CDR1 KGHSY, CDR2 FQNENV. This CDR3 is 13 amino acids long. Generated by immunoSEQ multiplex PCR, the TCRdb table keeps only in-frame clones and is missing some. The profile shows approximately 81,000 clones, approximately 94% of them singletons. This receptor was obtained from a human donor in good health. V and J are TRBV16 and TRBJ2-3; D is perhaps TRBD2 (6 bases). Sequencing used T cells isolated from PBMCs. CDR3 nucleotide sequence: TGTGCCAGCTCCCGGGGGAGCACAGATACGCAGTATTTT. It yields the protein CASSRGSTDTQYF.